This T cell receptor (beta chain) appears in the sequencing data of a study of blood T cells in healthy people across ages. Points from the study as a whole: Long-lived donors exceeded aged donors in naive CD4+ cells and diversity.

The CDR3 is 16 residues long. The ends were cut back, 5 bases at V and 5 bases at J, with 18 bases in the middle. This clonotype turned up a few times. What it recognizes is unknown. With a J-beta primer mix and a sample-barcoded 5' primer, a second PCR ran about 6 to 11 cycles. TCRdb itself ran the 5' RACE reads through MiXCR, one entry per CDR3 protein. The data hold 800,000 to 950,000 distinct CDR3 sequences, with approximately 32% observed a single time. These data are also associated with another study on T cells of mothers and their children. Per that paper: Sample barcodes and 2-4 random nucleotides came from the second PCR's M1S primer. The TCR beta CDR3 read count exceeded 10 million for each mother and was several million for each child.

The sequence derives from a woman between 40 and 55 years old in good health. The gene calls are TRBV12-3 or TRBV12-4 and TRBJ1-4, with a weak D call TRBD1 (5 bases). The material sequenced was blood. In nucleotides, the CDR3 is TGTGCCAGCAGTACTGTTCCCGGGACGGTCAATGAAAAACTGTTTTTT. Translated: CASSTVPGTVNEKLFF.